The next 16 T cell receptor beta chains were all read from a single sample in a study of T cells in Graves' hyperthyroidism and ophthalmopathy. Amplification of TCR beta CDR3 regions was performed using RNA transcripts as template. Initially, a first-round RT-PCR of the TCR CDR3 employed the HTBI primer set. TCRdb re-analysed the multiplex PCR reads in MiXCR, keeping a single row per CDR3 protein. Found here are 300,000 to 350,000 distinct CDR3 sequences, around 20% of them singletons; the top ten hold 50%. Sequencing input: blood. The receptor set was obtained from a woman aged 45-65 years with Graves' hyperthyroidism.

Ten or more counts support this clonotype. The chain couples TRBV28 to TRBJ1-5; 8 bases are shared with TRBD1. The germline gives CDR1 MDHEN, CDR2 SYDVKM. The CDR3 totals 14 residues. Trimming removed 3 bases from V and 7 bases from J; junction bases left unmatched: 5. As DNA, the CDR3 is TGTGCCAGCAGTTTGACAGGGGCGAGACAGCCCCAGCATTTT. Its protein is CASSLTGARQPQHF.

The rearrangement uses TRBV27 and TRBJ1-2, with 8 bases identical to TRBD1. J lost 2 bases, V lost 4 bases, and 9 bases had no gene match. Per germline, CDR1 MNHEY and CDR2 SMNVEV (reference sequence). This CDR3 region has 16 residues. This chain's CDR3 is CASSYLAGGWNYGYTF. CDR3 bases: TGTGCCAGCAGTTACCTCGCAGGGGGCTGGAACTATGGCTACACCTTC.

This clonotype was recorded a few times. The V call is TRBV6-2 or TRBV6-3, the J call TRBJ2-7; D remains ambiguous. Germline V gene sequence: CDR1 MNHEY, CDR2 SVGEGT. This CDR3 has 11 amino acids. V lost 6 bases and J lost 7, with 10 bases in between. The CDR3 sequence is CASSTIREQYF. In DNA, the CDR3 is TGTGCCAGCAGCACAATCAGGGAGCAGTACTTC.

This clonotype was seen many times. The genes are TRBV28 and TRBJ1-2; 8 bases agree with TRBD1. V lost 0 bases, J lost 4 bases, and 7 bases stayed unmatched. The CDR3 has 16 residues. CDR1 MDHEN and CDR2 SYDVKM come from the germline V gene. CDR3 in amino acids: CASSLWDRQGIYGYTF. The CDR3 coding sequence is TGTGCCAGCAGTTTATGGGACCGACAGGGGATCTATGGCTACACCTTC.

This clonotype was detected many times. The chain recombines TRBV3-1 with TRBJ2-7; TRBD2 might be the D (5 bases). Looked up from germline, CDR1 is LGHDT and CDR2 is YNNKEL (reference sequence). V was trimmed by 0 bases and J by 5 bases, leaving 14 bases between them. The CDR3 consists of 15 residues. The DNA for the CDR3 is TGTGCCAGCAGCCAAGACGCTCGCGGGTCAAACGAGCAGTACTTC. This encodes CASSQDARGSNEQYF.

This clonotype was seen ten or more times. The genes are TRBV28 and TRBJ2-7, with a possible D match to TRBD1 (6 bases). With 8 bases removed from V and 7 bases from J, the gap between germline ends came to 9 bases. CDR3 length: 10 amino acids. Germline CDR1 and CDR2: MDHEN and SYDVKM. Here the CDR3 DNA reads TGTGCCAGCCCAGGGGAGGAGCAGTACTTC. It translates to CASPGEEQYF.

This clonotype was recorded many times. The V gene is TRBV5-1, the J gene TRBJ2-7; 7 nucleotides agree with TRBD1. Trimming took 5 bases from V and 5 from J; bases not matched to a gene: 16. This CDR3 is 16 amino acids long. CDR1 and CDR2 (germline): SGHRS, YFSETQ. The CDR3 DNA follows: TGCGCCAGCAGTACGTACTCGGGACAGAATCGGAACGAGCAGTACTTC. It translates to CASSTYSGQNRNEQYF. The variable domain in full, with the rest retrieved from reference TRBV5-1 and TRBJ2-7, is KAGVTQTPRYLIKTRGQQVTLSCSPISGHRSVSWYQQTPGQGLQFLFEYFSETQRNKGNFPGRFSGRQFSNSRSEMNVSTLELGDSALYLCASSTYSGQNRNEQYFGPGTRLTVT.

The V gene is TRBV7-9, the J gene TRBJ2-1; D unresolved. This CDR3 region has 12 residues. Germline CDR1 reads SEHNR; CDR2 reads FQNEAQ (reference sequence). The germline V and J ends were trimmed by 5 bases and 12 bases, with 14 bases remaining between them. CDR3 region: CASSPPGMGQFF. As DNA, the CDR3 is TGTGCCAGCAGCCCGCCAGGTATGGGGCAGTTCTTC.

This clonotype was counted a few times. V and J are TRBV6-1 and TRBJ2-3, with D possibly being TRBD1 (5 bases). CDR1 is MNHNS, CDR2 SASEGT, per germline. The V and J ends lost 7 bases and 6 bases respectively, with 20 bases between them. The CDR3 covers 15 residues. In DNA form, the CDR3 reads TGTGCCAGCACCCGAGTTGGGGCCACCGCGGATACGCAGTATTTT. As protein: CASTRVGATADTQYF.

The rearrangement uses TRBV6-1 and TRBJ2-7; 9 bases fit TRBD1. CDR3 length: 16 amino acids. Trimming at V came to 4 bases and at J to 2 bases, leaving 9 bases not matched to a gene. Germline values: CDR1 MNHNS, CDR2 SASEGT. CDR3 protein: CASSGPNRGPAYEQYF. CDR3 bases: TGTGCCAGCAGTGGCCCCAACAGGGGGCCGGCCTACGAGCAGTACTTC.

On this clonotype: This may arise from a read error, as a much more abundant clone is one base away. The chain links TRBV12-3 or TRBV12-4 to TRBJ1-5; D uncertain. The CDR3 is made up of 14 amino acids. The CDR3 nucleotides read TGTGCCCGCAGTTTTAGGGAAATAACACAGCCCCAGCATTTT. It specifies CARSFREITQPQHF.

This clonotype occurred many times. The chain joins TRBV9 to TRBJ1-2; 7 nucleotides agree with TRBD1. There are 15 residues in the CDR3. CDR1 and CDR2 from the germline V gene are SGDLS and YYNGEE. J lost 4 bases, V lost 4 bases, and 10 bases had no gene match. The CDR3 loop is CASSRSSQGVYGYTF. The CDR3 DNA sequence: TGTGCCAGCAGCCGCAGTTCCCAGGGGGTCTATGGCTACACCTTC.

This clonotype has ten or more counts. The J gene is TRBJ2-7, the V gene TRBV2; TRBD1 agrees at 8 bases. Germline V gene sequence: CDR1 SNHLY, CDR2 FYNNEI. The CDR3 spans 15 residues. V lost 5 bases, J lost 4 bases, and 10 bases stayed unmatched. CDR3 protein: CASSYGQGSGYEQYF. DNA for the CDR3: TGTGCCAGCAGTTACGGACAGGGTAGTGGGTACGAGCAGTACTTC.

As for this clonotype: One junction end disagrees with the germline gene, perhaps due to a read error. This chain links TRBV11-2 with TRBJ2-3; 10 bases are shared with TRBD2. CDR1 and CDR2 from the germline V gene are SGHAT and FQNNGV. The CDR3 covers 16 residues. In nucleotides, the CDR3 is TGTGCCGGCAGCCCCGTAGCGGGGGGTTCCACAGATACGCAGTATTTT. Protein sequence: CAGSPVAGGSTDTQYF. Supplemented by reference TRBV11-2 and TRBJ2-3, the full variable domain reads EAGVAQSPRYKIIEKRQSVAFWCNPISGHATLYWYQQILGQGPKLLIQFQNNGVVDDSQLPKDRFSAERLKGVDSTLKIQPAKLEDSAVYLCAGSPVAGGSTDTQYFGPGTRLTVL.

The chain has TRBV7-9 and TRBJ2-3, with 8 bases fitting TRBD1. CDR3 length equals 17 residues. The J segment lost 0 bases and the V segment lost 5 bases, leaving 10 bases of the junction unmatched. Germline CDR1 and CDR2: SEHNR and FQNEAQ (reference sequence). The CDR3, as DNA: TGTGCCAGCAGCGCCCGCGGACAGGGCACTAGCACAGATACGCAGTATTTT. It translates to CASSARGQGTSTDTQYF.

The sample holds many counts of this clonotype. This rearrangement joins TRBV2 to TRBJ2-2; TRBD2 is a possible D gene (5 bases). V was clipped by 2 bases and J by 4 bases, with 11 bases between them. There are 15 residues in the CDR3. Germline V gene data show CDR1 as SNHLY and CDR2 as FYNNEI. In nucleotides, the CDR3 is TGTGCCAGCAGTGAAACCGGGCTAGCCACCGGGGAGCTGTTTTTT. As protein: CASSETGLATGELFF.